These 30 T cell receptor beta chains originate from one sample sequenced in a study of response to subunit inactivated influenza vaccine. TCRdb re-derived calls from the RT-PCR reads in MiXCR, one entry per CDR3 protein. The sample holds roughly 550,000 distinct CDR3 sequences; under 25% are singletons and the top ten take 2.5% to 3.5%. The same sample was also studied in work on T cells expressing NK-cell markers. Per that study: The authors made TCR beta cDNA libraries by 5'RACE template switching. This switching added a universal primer site and UMIs.

The sample in question was CD4+ T cells sorted from PBMCs, obtained roughly 12 days after vaccination. These receptors were collected from a man in his fifties who received an inactivated influenza vaccine.

This clonotype showed up just once. The chain is built from TRBV5-1 and TRBJ1-5, with TRBD1 identical over 7 bases. The germline CDR1 and CDR2 sequences are SGHRS and YFSETQ. The CDR3 is made up of 16 amino acids. After removal of 0 bases from V and 8 bases from J, the junction contained 11 bases not matched to a gene. The CDR3 DNA reads TGCGCCAGCAGCTTGGCCGGGACAGCCCACGGGGAGCCCCAGCATTTT. It yields the protein CASSLAGTAHGEPQHF. The full variable domain, in which reference TRBV5-1 and TRBJ1-5 provide the parts outside the CDR3, is KAGVTQTPRYLIKTRGQQVTLSCSPISGHRSVSWYQQTPGQGLQFLFEYFSETQRNKGNFPGRFSGRQFSNSRSEMNVSTLELGDSALYLCASSLAGTAHGEPQHFGDGTRLSIL.

J is TRBJ1-4 and V is TRBV4-3; D gene ambiguous. The CDR3 loop spans 11 amino acids. Germline loops: CDR1 LGHNA, CDR2 YSLEER. V was cut by 5 bases and J by 6 bases, with 4 bases left in between. The CDR3 is CASSNYEKLFF. The CDR3 DNA follows: TGCGCCAGCAGCAATTATGAAAAACTGTTTTTT.

The V call is TRBV28, the J call TRBJ2-2; D unclear. Trimming took 7 bases from V and 3 from J, leaving 3 bases between them. CDR3 length: 11 amino acids. Germline values: CDR1 MDHEN, CDR2 SYDVKM. CDR3: CASTYTGELFF. In DNA, the CDR3 is TGTGCCAGCACGTACACCGGGGAGCTGTTTTTT.

This sequence joins TRBV4-3 and TRBJ2-2; 8 positions match TRBD1. The CDR3 has 18 residues. Trimming removed 0 bases from V and 5 bases from J; junction bases left unmatched: 11. CDR1 LGHNA and CDR2 YSLEER come from the germline V gene. CDR3 protein: CASSQDLLDRGKTGELFF. CDR3 in DNA: TGCGCCAGCAGCCAAGACCTTCTTGACAGGGGCAAGACCGGGGAGCTGTTTTTT.

At least ten counts were recorded for this clonotype. The V call is TRBV5-1, the J call TRBJ2-5; D call uncertain. V lost 0 bases and J 1 base, leaving 4 bases between the germline ends. CDR3 length equals 13 residues. Germline loops: CDR1 SGHRS, CDR2 YFSETQ. CDR3 sequence: CASSLDTQETQYF. The CDR3 coding sequence is TGCGCCAGCAGCTTGGACACCCAAGAGACCCAGTACTTC. The full variable domain, with the rest looked up from reference TRBV5-1 and TRBJ2-5, is KAGVTQTPRYLIKTRGQQVTLSCSPISGHRSVSWYQQTPGQGLQFLFEYFSETQRNKGNFPGRFSGRQFSNSRSEMNVSTLELGDSALYLCASSLDTQETQYFGPGTRLLVL.

The chain employs TRBV5-1 and TRBJ2-3, with 7 bases that match TRBD1. The CDR3 consists of 13 residues. The germline gives CDR1 SGHRS, CDR2 YFSETQ. V shed 5 bases and J 7 bases; nucleotides not matched to a gene: 7. CDR3: CASSSTGIYTQYF. In DNA form, the CDR3 reads TGCGCCAGCAGTTCGACAGGGATTTATACGCAGTATTTT.

This clonotype was seen a handful of times. V gene TRBV2 combines with J gene TRBJ1-3; D gene unclear. This CDR3 is 14 amino acids long. CDR1 and CDR2 (germline): SNHLY, FYNNEI. Trimming stripped 4 bases from V and 0 bases from J, with 7 bases between. The CDR3 sequence: CASSASTSGNTIYF. In DNA form, the CDR3 reads TGTGCCAGCAGTGCTTCCACCTCTGGAAACACCATATATTTT.

This clonotype has a count of ten or more. The chain is built from TRBV12-3 or TRBV12-4 and TRBJ1-5; tentatively, D is TRBD1 (6 bases). The germline V and J ends were trimmed by 3 bases and 0 bases, with 9 bases remaining between them. CDR3 size: 15 residues. CDR3: CASSLAGASNQPQHF. Here the CDR3 DNA reads TGTGCCAGCAGTTTGGCGGGGGCTAGCAATCAGCCCCAGCATTTT.

The chain has TRBV15 and TRBJ2-3; 10 positions match TRBD2. Germline trimming cut 4 bases from V and 15 bases from J; bases unmatched to any gene: 4. Germline assignment: CDR1 LNHNV and CDR2 YYDKDF (reference sequence). This CDR3 region has 11 residues. CDR3 in amino acids: CATSNLAGVYF. The CDR3 region has the DNA TGTGCCACCAGCAATCTAGCGGGGGTCTATTTT.

This chain connects TRBV12-3 or TRBV12-4 to TRBJ2-3; perhaps TRBD2 as D (5 bases). The CDR3 runs 14 residues. The ends were cut back, 5 bases at V and 2 bases at J, with 11 bases in the middle. The CDR3 region is CASSTRTFTDTQYF. CDR3 DNA: TGTGCCAGCAGTACCCGGACTTTCACAGATACGCAGTATTTT.

This clonotype was observed at least ten times. The rearrangement uses TRBV11-2 and TRBJ2-7; D uncertain. This CDR3 comprises 12 residues. Trimming removed 5 bases from V and 6 bases from J, with 11 bases in between. The germline CDR1 and CDR2 sequences are SGHAT and FQNNGV. DNA for the CDR3: TGTGCCAGCAGCCTCTTGAGCGCCGAGCAGTACTTC. Protein: CASSLLSAEQYF.

This chain uses TRBV7-2 with TRBJ2-5, with a weak D call TRBD1 (6 bases). Trimming stripped 1 base from V and 7 bases from J, with 10 bases between. Germline assignment: CDR1 SGHTA and CDR2 FQGNSA. The CDR3 sequence is 13 residues long. The CDR3 sequence: CASSLGDIGTQYF. In DNA form, the CDR3 reads TGTGCCAGCAGCTTAGGGGACATCGGGACCCAGTACTTC.

A few counts support this clonotype. V and J are TRBV18 and TRBJ1-6; perhaps TRBD1 as D (5 bases). Germline loops: CDR1 KGHSH, CDR2 LQKENI. Trimming removed 6 bases at V and 9 bases at J, with 15 bases between. The CDR3 runs to 14 residues. The CDR3 reads CASSQGQNGSPLHF. As DNA, the CDR3 is TGTGCCAGCTCGCAGGGTCAGAATGGTTCACCCCTCCACTTT. Supplemented by reference TRBV18 and TRBJ1-6, the full variable domain reads NAGVMQNPRHLVRRRGQEARLRCSPMKGHSHVYWYRQLPEEGLKFMVYLQKENIIDESGMPKERFSAEFPKEGPSILRIQQVVRGDSAAYFCASSQGQNGSPLHFGNGTRLTVT.

In this sample, this clonotype turned up a few times. The chain links TRBV20-1 to TRBJ2-7; TRBD2 agrees at 8 bases. CDR1 is DFQATT, CDR2 SNEGSKA, per germline (reference sequence). Germline trimming cut 5 bases from V and 0 bases from J; bases unmatched to any gene: 9. This CDR3 contains 15 residues. The CDR3 bases are TGCAGTGCTGGGATAAGGACTAGCTTCTCCTACGAGCAGTACTTC. Translation gives CSAGIRTSFSYEQYF.

The V call is TRBV6-2 or TRBV6-3, the J call TRBJ2-3; tentatively, D is TRBD2 (5 bases). Germline assignment: CDR1 MNHEY and CDR2 SVGEGT. The V end was cut by 3 bases, the J end by 2 bases, with 15 bases between. The CDR3 loop spans 16 amino acids. CDR3 nucleotides: TGTGCCAGCAGTTATAGTTGGGCTAGCAACACAGATACGCAGTATTTT. Its translation: CASSYSWASNTDTQYF.

This clonotype was detected a few times. The CDR3 region is CASSLTLQDTQYF. CDR3 DNA sequence: TGTGCCAGCAGCTTAACGCTTCAAGATACGCAGTATTTT. The chain combines TRBV7-3 with TRBJ2-3; D not certain. Deletions cut 0 bases from V and 5 bases from J, with 6 bases between. This CDR3 contains 13 residues. Germline V gene lookup returns CDR1 SGHTA and CDR2 FQGTGA.

V and J are TRBV28 and TRBJ2-1, with D hard to call. Germline CDR1 MDHEN, CDR2 SYDVKM. V shed 3 bases and J shed 9 bases, with 12 bases lying between them. The CDR3 loop spans 13 amino acids. In DNA, the CDR3 is TGTGCCAGCAGTTTGGGTTCTCCCATTGAGCAGTTCTTC. It translates to CASSLGSPIEQFF.

This sequence joins TRBV20-1 and TRBJ2-3; 8 bases map to TRBD2. The CDR3 is 14 residues long. V lost 5 bases to trimming and J lost 2 bases; unmatched junction nucleotides: 6. Germline-derived CDR1 and CDR2 are DFQATT and SNEGSKA (reference sequence). This chain's CDR3 is CSADGGENTDTQYF. CDR3 DNA: TGCAGTGCTGACGGGGGGGAAAACACAGATACGCAGTATTTT.

About this clonotype itself: Relative to the germline gene, one junction end is altered; a read error may explain this. The rearrangement links TRBV10-3 to TRBJ2-1; weak D call: TRBD1 (6 bases). CDR1 and CDR2 (germline): ENHRY, SYGVKD. This CDR3 is 14 amino acids long. CDR3 DNA: TGTTCCATCAGCCCTTTGGCAGGGGAACATGAGCAGTTCTTC. This sequence encodes CSISPLAGEHEQFF.

This clonotype was seen a few times. The CDR3: CSARRAAFNEKLFF. The DNA for the CDR3 is TGCAGTGCTAGGAGGGCGGCGTTTAATGAAAAACTGTTTTTT. The rearrangement uses TRBV20-1 and TRBJ1-4; no clear D gene. In germline, CDR1 is DFQATT, CDR2 SNEGSKA (reference sequence). The germline V and J ends were trimmed by 3 bases and 4 bases, with 12 bases remaining between them. The CDR3 extends over 14 amino acids.

The genes are TRBV13 and TRBJ1-1, with a possible D match to TRBD1 (5 bases). The germline V gene has CDR1 PRHDT and CDR2 FYEKMQ (reference sequence). This CDR3 region has 16 residues. With 2 bases removed from V and 0 bases from J, the gap between germline ends came to 13 bases. CDR3 sequence (DNA): TGTGCCAGCAGCTTACGAGAATGGGGACTGAACACTGAAGCTTTCTTT. It specifies CASSLREWGLNTEAFF.

There are a few counts of this clonotype. V is TRBV12-3 or TRBV12-4 and J is TRBJ2-3; a possible D gene is TRBD1 (5 bases). V was cut by 1 base and J by 0 bases, with 11 bases left in between. CDR3 length equals 16 residues. As DNA, the CDR3 is TGTGCCAGCAGTTTAGGTATCAGGGCAAGCACAGATACGCAGTATTTT. Encoded protein: CASSLGIRASTDTQYF.

The table lists this clonotype with many counts. The chain joins TRBV20-1 to TRBJ2-1, with D maybe TRBD2 (6 bases). Per the germline V gene, CDR1 is DFQATT and CDR2 is SNEGSKA (reference sequence). Trimming took off 3 bases at V and 0 bases at J, with 9 bases between the two ends. This CDR3 region has 14 residues. The CDR3 sequence is CSASGGSSYNEQFF. The CDR3, as DNA: TGCAGTGCTAGCGGGGGAAGCTCCTACAATGAGCAGTTCTTC.

The genes are TRBV10-3 and TRBJ2-1; 9 positions match TRBD1. Germline-derived CDR1 and CDR2 are ENHRY and SYGVKD. The junction had 6 bases not matched to a gene; V was cut back by 6 bases and J by 12 bases. CDR3 size: 12 residues. For the CDR3, the DNA is TGTGCCATCAGCGGGGACAGGGCCGGGCAGTTCTTC. It yields the protein CAISGDRAGQFF.

The chain uses TRBV5-5 and TRBJ2-1; D uncertain. The CDR3 runs 12 residues. Germline V gene data show CDR1 as SGHKS and CDR2 as YYEKEE (reference sequence). The V gene lost 6 bases and the J gene lost 7 bases, with 11 bases spanning the gap. The CDR3 nucleotides read TGTGCCAGCACCGACGCTGTGAATGAGCAGTTCTTC. It translates to CASTDAVNEQFF. The full variable domain, completed using reference TRBV5-5 and TRBJ2-1, is DAGVTQSPTHLIKTRGQQVTLRCSPISGHKSVSWYQQVLGQGPQFIFQYYEKEERGRGNFPDRFSARQFPNYSSELNVNALLLGDSALYLCASTDAVNEQFFGPGTRLTVL.

This clonotype was counted a few times. The V call is TRBV7-2, the J call TRBJ1-2; TRBD1 is a possible D gene (6 bases). In germline, CDR1 is SGHTA, CDR2 FQGNSA. Trimming took off 8 bases at V and 3 bases at J, with 16 bases between the two ends. The CDR3 consists of 14 residues. The CDR3 DNA reads TGTGCCAGCGTTCCTCGTGCAGGGGACTATGGCTACACCTTC. Amino acids: CASVPRAGDYGYTF.

A few counts support this clonotype. V is TRBV7-3 and J is TRBJ2-5; 9 nucleotides match TRBD2. There are 17 residues in the CDR3. Germline V gene lookup returns CDR1 SGHTA and CDR2 FQGTGA. With V trimmed by 5 bases and J by 3 bases, 13 bases remained unmatched. DNA of the CDR3: TGTGCCAGCAGCCGGTTTAGGTGGGCTAGCGGGAAAGAGACCCAGTACTTC. Translated, it gives CASSRFRWASGKETQYF.

The V gene is TRBV7-6, the J gene TRBJ2-3; D is uncertain. V gave up 2 bases and J gave up 4 bases, with 7 bases separating them. Germline assignment: CDR1 SGHVS and CDR2 FNYEAQ. CDR3 length: 13 amino acids. The CDR3 DNA follows: TGTGCCAGCAGCTTAACAGTCCCAGATACGCAGTATTTT. Protein product: CASSLTVPDTQYF.

The genes are TRBV6-5 and TRBJ2-7, with a possible D match to TRBD1 (6 bases). The V end was cut by 6 bases, the J end by 3 bases, with 12 bases between. The CDR3 contains 13 residues. Germline assignment: CDR1 MNHEY and CDR2 SVGAGI. The CDR3 nucleotides read TGTGCCAGCAGGTACAGGGAAGGCTACGAGCAGTACTTC. Translation gives CASRYREGYEQYF.

This clonotype has at least ten counts. J is TRBJ2-3 and V is TRBV20-1; 12 bases match TRBD1. Trimming took 6 bases from V and 1 from J; bases not matched to a gene: 17. Germline V CDR1 and CDR2: DFQATT, SNEGSKA (reference sequence). There are 19 residues in the CDR3. The CDR3 region has the DNA TGCAGTGCCAACCCGGGACAGGGGGCTTTTGGACGTGGCACAGATACGCAGTATTTT. Translation gives CSANPGQGAFGRGTDTQYF.